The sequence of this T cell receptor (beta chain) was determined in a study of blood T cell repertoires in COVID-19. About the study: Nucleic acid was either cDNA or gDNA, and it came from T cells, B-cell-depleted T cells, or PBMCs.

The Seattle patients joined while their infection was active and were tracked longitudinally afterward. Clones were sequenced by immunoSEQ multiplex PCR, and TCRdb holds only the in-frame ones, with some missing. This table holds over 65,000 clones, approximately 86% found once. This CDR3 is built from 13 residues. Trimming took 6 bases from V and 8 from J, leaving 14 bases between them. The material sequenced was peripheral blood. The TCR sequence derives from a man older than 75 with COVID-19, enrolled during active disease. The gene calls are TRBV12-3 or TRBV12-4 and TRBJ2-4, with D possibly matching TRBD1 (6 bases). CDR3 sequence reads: CASRKQGLDIQYF. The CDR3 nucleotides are TGTGCCAGCAGAAAACAGGGCTTGGACATTCAGTACTTC.